These T cell receptor beta chains were read from a single sample in a study of vaccination and CD4 T cells after COVID-19. TCRdb processed the PCR reads anew with MiXCR; each CDR3 protein has one entry. The sample has 16,000 or so distinct CDR3 sequences; approximately 50% are singletons. Their target antigens are unknown. The source material was CD4+ T cells from blood, cultured in vitro, sampled before SARS-CoV-2 vaccination. These receptor sequences come from a human donor who had recovered from COVID-19. CDR3s include the opening cysteine and the closing phenylalanine or tryptophan. D genes are given only for firm matches. The size entry is marked missing in some rows and otherwise reads once, few, many or a size class.

j_call: TRBJ2-5
clone_size: large
v_call: TRBV20-1
d_call: TRBD2
cdr3_aa: CSANPLAGGLQETQYF
cdr3_nt: TGCAGTGCTAATCCCCTAGCGGGGGGACTCCAAGAGACCCAGTACTTC

j_call: TRBJ1-1
clone_size: once
v_call: TRBV4-3
d_call: .
cdr3_aa: CASSQDRDQAFF
cdr3_nt: TGCGCCAGCAGCCAAGACAGGGACCAAGCTTTCTTT

j_call: TRBJ1-1
clone_size: .
v_call: TRBV27
d_call: TRBD1
cdr3_aa: CASSPLTGGPGTEAFF
cdr3_nt: TGTGCCAGCAGTCCACTAACAGGGGGCCCGGGCACTGAAGCTTTCTTT

j_call: TRBJ1-1
clone_size: few
v_call: TRBV27
d_call: .
cdr3_aa: CASSFIGNTEAFF
cdr3_nt: TGTGCCAGCAGTTTCATAGGGAACACTGAAGCTTTCTTT

j_call: TRBJ2-3
clone_size: .
v_call: TRBV15
d_call: .
cdr3_aa: CATSTGREGVTDTQYF
cdr3_nt: TGTGCCACCAGCACCGGGAGAGAGGGGGTCACAGATACGCAGTATTTT

j_call: TRBJ1-1
clone_size: .
v_call: TRBV5-5
d_call: .
cdr3_aa: CASSTDLGTEAFF
cdr3_nt: TGTGCCAGCAGCACTGATTTGGGGACTGAAGCTTTCTTT

j_call: TRBJ2-1
clone_size: .
v_call: TRBV5-1
d_call: TRBD2
cdr3_aa: CASSNPSSGVRQFF
cdr3_nt: TGCGCCAGCAGTAATCCCTCTAGCGGGGTACGGCAGTTCTTC

j_call: TRBJ2-7
clone_size: .
v_call: TRBV29-1
d_call: TRBD2
cdr3_aa: CSVQKGLALEQYF
cdr3_nt: TGCAGCGTTCAGAAGGGACTAGCACTCGAGCAGTACTTC

j_call: TRBJ2-1
clone_size: .
v_call: TRBV6-1
d_call: .
cdr3_aa: CASSRSRDVYNEQFF
cdr3_nt: TGTGCCAGCAGCCGGTCCCGGGACGTTTACAATGAGCAGTTCTTC

j_call: TRBJ2-5
clone_size: few
v_call: TRBV12-3/TRBV12-4
d_call: .
cdr3_aa: CASSLGTQETQYF
cdr3_nt: TGTGCCAGCAGTTTAGGGACCCAAGAGACCCAGTACTTC

j_call: TRBJ2-7
clone_size: .
v_call: TRBV20-1
d_call: TRBD1
cdr3_aa: CSARDSDRGFGEQYF
cdr3_nt: TGCAGTGCTAGAGATTCCGACAGGGGGTTTGGCGAGCAGTACTTC

j_call: TRBJ1-2
clone_size: .
v_call: TRBV12-3/TRBV12-4
d_call: .
cdr3_aa: CASSLTRDYGYTF
cdr3_nt: TGTGCCAGCAGTTTAACCCGGGACTATGGCTACACCTTC

j_call: TRBJ2-5
clone_size: .
v_call: TRBV7-2
d_call: .
cdr3_aa: CASSLSTGTQYF
cdr3_nt: TGTGCCAGCAGCTTATCAACTGGTACCCAGTACTTC

j_call: TRBJ2-1
clone_size: .
v_call: TRBV2
d_call: .
cdr3_aa: CASNIEGRGFF
cdr3_nt: TGTGCCAGCAATATCGAGGGTCGGGGGTTCTTC

j_call: TRBJ2-7
clone_size: .
v_call: TRBV27
d_call: TRBD1
cdr3_aa: CASRPGQGRYEQYF
cdr3_nt: TGTGCCAGCAGGCCGGGACAGGGTAGGTACGAGCAGTACTTC

j_call: TRBJ1-2
clone_size: .
v_call: TRBV7-2
d_call: .
cdr3_aa: CASSTGGWGYGYTF
cdr3_nt: TGTGCCAGCAGCACTGGGGGATGGGGGTATGGCTACACCTTC

j_call: TRBJ1-1
clone_size: .
v_call: TRBV28
d_call: .
cdr3_aa: CASSTGWSTEAFF
cdr3_nt: TGTGCCAGCAGCACTGGGTGGTCCACTGAAGCTTTCTTT

j_call: TRBJ1-2
clone_size: .
v_call: TRBV20-1
d_call: .
cdr3_aa: CSARSRQGGDYGYTF
cdr3_nt: TGCAGTGCTAGAAGTCGGCAGGGAGGTGACTATGGCTACACCTTC

j_call: TRBJ2-2
clone_size: .
v_call: TRBV6-2/TRBV6-3
d_call: .
cdr3_aa: CASSPGGTGRTGELFF
cdr3_nt: TGTGCCAGCAGTCCCGGTGGGACCGGGCGGACCGGGGAGCTGTTTTTT

j_call: TRBJ1-3
clone_size: .
v_call: TRBV28
d_call: TRBD1
cdr3_aa: CASTTGTSGNTIYF
cdr3_nt: TGTGCCAGTACGACAGGGACGTCTGGAAACACCATATATTTT

j_call: TRBJ1-5
clone_size: few
v_call: TRBV15
d_call: TRBD1
cdr3_aa: CATSTRTGGNQPQHF
cdr3_nt: TGTGCCACCAGCACCCGGACAGGGGGGAATCAGCCCCAGCATTTT

j_call: TRBJ2-2
clone_size: once
v_call: TRBV6-2/TRBV6-3
d_call: .
cdr3_aa: CASSSNTDTGELFF
cdr3_nt: TGTGCCAGCAGTTCTAACACGGACACCGGGGAGCTGTTTTTT

j_call: TRBJ1-2
clone_size: few
v_call: TRBV6-4
d_call: .
cdr3_aa: CARRGIPGYGYTF
cdr3_nt: TGTGCCAGAAGAGGGATCCCTGGTTATGGCTACACCTTC

j_call: TRBJ2-3
clone_size: .
v_call: TRBV29-1
d_call: .
cdr3_aa: CSGEGVVDTQYF
cdr3_nt: TGCAGCGGGGAGGGGGTAGTGGATACGCAGTATTTT

j_call: TRBJ2-1
clone_size: .
v_call: TRBV7-9
d_call: TRBD2
cdr3_aa: CASSSSGRPVNNEQFF
cdr3_nt: TGTGCCAGCAGCTCAAGCGGGAGACCCGTTAACAATGAGCAGTTCTTC

j_call: TRBJ1-6
clone_size: few
v_call: TRBV7-2
d_call: .
cdr3_aa: CASSLQGYSPLHF
cdr3_nt: TGTGCCAGCAGCTTACAGGGGTATTCACCCCTCCACTTT

j_call: TRBJ2-1
clone_size: .
v_call: TRBV4-1
d_call: .
cdr3_aa: CASSQGGGNFYNEQFF
cdr3_nt: TGCGCCAGCAGCCAAGGTGGCGGGAATTTCTACAATGAGCAGTTCTTC

j_call: TRBJ1-1
clone_size: .
v_call: TRBV6-2/TRBV6-3
d_call: TRBD1
cdr3_aa: CASKRSGQGLSTEAFF
cdr3_nt: TGTGCCAGCAAAAGGAGCGGACAGGGCCTTAGCACTGAAGCTTTCTTT

j_call: TRBJ1-6
clone_size: few
v_call: TRBV19
d_call: TRBD1
cdr3_aa: CASSDRTGPVAPLHF
cdr3_nt: TGTGCCAGCAGTGATAGGACAGGGCCCGTTGCACCCCTCCACTTT

j_call: TRBJ1-2
clone_size: .
v_call: TRBV6-1
d_call: .
cdr3_aa: CASSEAPGNNYGYTF
cdr3_nt: TGTGCCAGCAGTGAAGCGCCCGGGAATAACTATGGCTACACCTTC

j_call: TRBJ2-3
clone_size: few
v_call: TRBV6-4
d_call: TRBD1
cdr3_aa: CASSDRGPTDTQYF
cdr3_nt: TGTGCCAGCAGTGACAGGGGGCCCACAGATACGCAGTATTTT

j_call: TRBJ1-2
clone_size: .
v_call: TRBV27
d_call: TRBD1
cdr3_aa: CASSLVGTGATGYTF
cdr3_nt: TGTGCCAGCAGTTTAGTCGGGACAGGGGCAACCGGCTACACCTTC

j_call: TRBJ2-1
clone_size: .
v_call: TRBV6-2/TRBV6-3
d_call: TRBD2
cdr3_aa: CASRRLAGVYEQFF
cdr3_nt: TGTGCCAGCAGGAGACTAGCGGGAGTTTATGAGCAGTTCTTC